A selection of T cell receptor beta chains follows, all from one sample in a study of blood T cell repertoires in COVID-19. Profiling relied on immunoSEQ multiplex PCR, and the TCRdb table lists in-frame clones only, not all of them. This table holds roughly 180,000 clones, approximately 85% found once. The sequencing sample was made of PBMCs or T cells enriched from blood (not recorded which). The source is a man in his forties who had recovered from COVID-19. CDR3s include the opening cysteine and the closing phenylalanine or tryptophan. A D gene is named only where the DNA matches it firmly. For some rows the clone size is stated as once, few or many, or as a class when expanded; others skip it.

D,J,length,size,V,DNA,CDR3
-,TRBJ1-5,14,-,TRBV30,TGTGCCTGGATCCCGGGGGGGCGAAATCAGCCCCAGCATTTT,CAWIPGGRNQPQHF
-,TRBJ2-5,17,-,TRBV2,TGTGCCAGCAGTGAAGCGTCACTAAGACCCCCGCAAGAGACCCAGTACTTC,CASSEASLRPPQETQYF
TRBD2,TRBJ2-7,13,once,TRBV6-5,TGTGCCAGTGAGACTAGCGGGGGCTACGAGCAGTACTTC,CASETSGGYEQYF
TRBD1,TRBJ1-3,16,-,TRBV19,TGTGCCAGTAGTATTCAAGGGACAGACTCTGGAAACACCATATATTTT,CASSIQGTDSGNTIYF
TRBD2,TRBJ2-1,16,-,TRBV11-3,TGTGCCAGCAGCTCCTTACTAGCGGGGACAAACAATGAGCAGTTCTTC,CASSSLLAGTNNEQFF
-,TRBJ1-4,14,-,TRBV2,TGTGCCAGCAGGGGCTGGAAGAGTAATGAAAAACTGTTTTTT,CASRGWKSNEKLFF
-,TRBJ1-2,13,once,TRBV12-3/TRBV12-4,TGTGCCAGCAGTCCGAGGGGGGGCTATGGCTACACCTTC,CASSPRGGYGYTF
TRBD1,TRBJ1-4,14,-,TRBV7-6,TGTGCCAGCAGCTCCAGGGGGCGGGATGAAAAACTGTTTTTT,CASSSRGRDEKLFF
-,TRBJ2-7,15,-,TRBV3-1/TRBV3-2,TGTGCCAGCAGCCCCGGACCCCTAGCGACTTACGAGCAGTACTTC,CASSPGPLATYEQYF
-,TRBJ1-3,16,-,TRBV3-1/TRBV3-2,TGTGCCAGCAGCCGCTCACAGGGAAGCTCTGGAAACACCATATATTTT,CASSRSQGSSGNTIYF
TRBD1,TRBJ1-2,17,-,TRBV19,TGTGCCAGTAGCCCGAACCCAGGACAGGGTCCCATAAATGGCTACACCTTC,CASSPNPGQGPINGYTF
-,TRBJ2-2,16,-,TRBV5-1,TGCGCCAGCAGCTTGGACAGGTTGGCGAACACCGGGGAGCTGTTTTTT,CASSLDRLANTGELFF
-,TRBJ1-1,13,-,TRBV3-1/TRBV3-2,TGTGCCAGCAGCCAACCTAGGGGTACTGAAGCTTTCTTT,CASSQPRGTEAFF
-,TRBJ2-1,14,-,TRBV7-9,TGTGCCAGCAGCCGGGGCGGGGTCAACAATGAGCAGTTCTTC,CASSRGGVNNEQFF
TRBD1,TRBJ1-2,13,-,TRBV2,TGTGCCAGCTTTATACAGGGGTACTATGGCTACACCTTC,CASFIQGYYGYTF
TRBD1,TRBJ1-5,16,-,TRBV19,TGTGCCAGTGCGGGGTGGGAAGGGACAGGGGGAAGAGCCCAGCATTTT,CASAGWEGTGGRAQHF
TRBD2,TRBJ2-1,15,-,TRBV5-1,TGCGCCAGCAGCTCCGGACTAGCGGGGCCCAATGAGCAGTTCTTC,CASSSGLAGPNEQFF
-,TRBJ2-7,13,-,TRBV6-1,TGTGCCAGCAGTGAAGGCAGATTCTACGAGCAGTACTTC,CASSEGRFYEQYF
-,TRBJ2-3,19,-,TRBV6-1,TGTGCCAGCAGTGCACCTAGGCGGGACGGATGGGGTGGCGCAGATACGCAGTATTTT,CASSAPRRDGWGGADTQYF
-,TRBJ2-1,14,-,TRBV5-5,TGTGCCAGCAGCTCCCCGGGCTCCTACAATGAGCAGTTCTTC,CASSSPGSYNEQFF
-,TRBJ1-2,11,-,TRBV6-5,TGTGCCAGCACCGACGTGGGGAGCCACACCTTC,CASTDVGSHTF
TRBD1,TRBJ1-2,13,once,TRBV11-2,TGTGCCAGCAGCGCGGGGACAGGGAACGGCTACACCTTC,CASSAGTGNGYTF
TRBD2,TRBJ2-3,13,-,TRBV12-3/TRBV12-4,TGTGCCAGCAGTTGGGGGCATAGCGGGAACTCGTATTTT,CASSWGHSGNSYF
-,TRBJ2-2,14,-,TRBV11-3,TGTGCCAGCAGCCCAGCCGAGGGTACCGGGGAGCTGTTTTTT,CASSPAEGTGELFF
TRBD1,TRBJ2-2,16,once,TRBV19,TGTGCCAAGGCCCCGGACAGGCCGAAGAACACCGGGGAGCTGTTTTTT,CAKAPDRPKNTGELFF
TRBD1,TRBJ1-2,15,-,TRBV18,TGTGCCAGCTCACCGCTTCAGGGGGCTGGCTATGGCTACACCTTC,CASSPLQGAGYGYTF
TRBD2,TRBJ2-1,16,-,TRBV5-1,TGCGCCAGCAGCTCCACCGGGACTAGCGGGGGCAATGAGCAGTTCTTC,CASSSTGTSGGNEQFF
-,TRBJ2-7,12,once,TRBV12-5,TGTGCTAGTGGTCCCCACTCCTACGAGCAGTACTTC,CASGPHSYEQYF
TRBD2,TRBJ2-7,13,-,TRBV6-5,TGTGCCAGCAGTCCGGGACTAGAGTACGAGCAGTACTTC,CASSPGLEYEQYF
-,TRBJ1-2,16,-,TRBV9,TGTGCCAGCAGCGTAGGGCAGGGGACCACTAACTATGGCTACACCTTC,CASSVGQGTTNYGYTF
TRBD1,TRBJ1-1,14,-,TRBV3-1/TRBV3-2,TGTGCCAGTTCGGACAGGGGGCTGGTCACTGAAGCTTTCTTT,CASSDRGLVTEAFF
-,TRBJ1-4,15,few,TRBV30,TGTGCCTGGACGAGGGGGTTTGCAACTAATGAAAAACTGTTTTTT,CAWTRGFATNEKLFF
-,TRBJ2-5,14,once,TRBV6-1,TGTGCCAGCAGTCTACAGAGAGAACAAGAGACCCAGTACTTC,CASSLQREQETQYF
-,TRBJ2-5,12,-,TRBV11-3,TGTGCCAGCAGCCAGACAGCACAGAACCAGTACTTC,CASSQTAQNQYF
-,TRBJ2-7,15,-,TRBV7-9,TGTGCCAGCAGCAACCGACAGGGAGGCTCCTACGAGCAGTACTTC,CASSNRQGGSYEQYF
-,TRBJ1-1,14,-,TRBV2,TGTGCCAGCAGAGTACTAAATTCGAACACTGAAGCTTTCTTT,CASRVLNSNTEAFF
-,TRBJ2-3,16,-,TRBV25-1,TGTGCCAGCAGTGAAAATAGCGGTACTTACACAGATACGCAGTATTTT,CASSENSGTYTDTQYF
TRBD1,TRBJ2-1,15,-,TRBV9,TGTGCCAGCAGCCCCAGGGGGCTCTCCTACAATGAGCAGTTCTTC,CASSPRGLSYNEQFF
-,TRBJ1-2,17,-,TRBV7-2,TGTGCCAGCAGCTTAACCGGACAGAGACATTCTAACTATGGCTACACCTTC,CASSLTGQRHSNYGYTF
-,TRBJ1-5,14,-,TRBV9,TGTGCCAGCAGCGTAGATGAGTACAATCAGCCCCAGCATTTT,CASSVDEYNQPQHF
-,TRBJ1-2,14,-,TRBV6-8,TGTGCCAGCAGTGGGGGGGTTCGGGACTATGGCTACACCTTC,CASSGGVRDYGYTF
-,TRBJ2-3,12,-,TRBV6-1,TGTGCCAGCAGTGAAACAGGCGGGATCGGTACCTTT,CASSETGGIGTF
-,TRBJ1-2,13,-,TRBV30,TGTGCCTGGAGTACCCTGGGCTCGGGGGTCTACACCTTC,CAWSTLGSGVYTF
-,TRBJ1-2,13,-,TRBV11-2,TGTGCCAGCAGCTTAGACAGGAACTATGGCTACACCTTC,CASSLDRNYGYTF
-,TRBJ2-3,16,-,TRBV5-4,TGTGCCAGCATTAGAAGGCCGGGAAAAGGCACAGATACGCAGTATTTT,CASIRRPGKGTDTQYF
-,TRBJ2-2,13,-,TRBV9,TGTGCCAGCAGCGTAGCGGGCACCGGGGAGCTGTTTTTT,CASSVAGTGELFF
-,TRBJ1-2,12,once,TRBV5-4,TGTGCCAGCAGCCTGGACAGATATGGCTACACCTTC,CASSLDRYGYTF
-,TRBJ1-3,14,few,TRBV7-9,TGTGCCAGCAGCTTAACGGGGGATGGAAACACCATATATTTT,CASSLTGDGNTIYF